A selection of T cell receptor beta chains follows, all from one sample in a study of T cell responses to AZD1222 COVID-19 vaccine. Only in-frame clones appear in the TCRdb table, and some are missing; sequencing was by immunoSEQ multiplex PCR. The data contain some 180,000 clones, more than 90% of them singletons. Sequencing used peripheral blood, obtained 28 days after the second dose of the MenACWY control vaccine. The receptor set was obtained from an adult who received the MenACWY meningococcal vaccine as a control. The CDR3 runs from the conserved cysteine through the conserved F or W. Fields, in order: CDR3 protein, CDR3 DNA, clone size, V gene, J gene, D gene. A D gene is named only where the DNA matches it firmly. Clone size is not always given. Where it is, it says once, few, many or a class for expanded clones.

CDR3aa: CASSGPGRAGNTIYF; CDR3nt: TGTGCCAGCAGCGGACCAGGGAGAGCTGGAAACACCATATATTTT; abundance: NA; v_gene: TRBV9; j_gene: TRBJ1-3; d_gene: NA
CDR3aa: CASSASGTGTGELFF; CDR3nt: TGCGCCAGCAGCGCGTCAGGGACGGGCACCGGGGAGCTGTTTTTT; abundance: NA; v_gene: TRBV5-1; j_gene: TRBJ2-2; d_gene: NA
CDR3aa: CSVETSGTPDTQYF; CDR3nt: TGCAGCGTTGAGACTAGCGGGACCCCAGATACGCAGTATTTT; abundance: NA; v_gene: TRBV29-1; j_gene: TRBJ2-3; d_gene: TRBD2
CDR3aa: CAGDRGSGNTIYF; CDR3nt: TGTGCCGGAGACAGGGGCTCTGGAAACACCATATATTTT; abundance: NA; v_gene: TRBV30; j_gene: TRBJ1-3; d_gene: TRBD1
CDR3aa: CASSLEGGGDTQYF; CDR3nt: TGTGCCAGCAGCTTAGAAGGTGGCGGAGATACGCAGTATTTT; abundance: NA; v_gene: TRBV7-9; j_gene: TRBJ2-3; d_gene: NA
CDR3aa: CASSGRRILAGGSHEQYF; CDR3nt: TGCGCCAGCAGTGGTCGCCGGATTTTAGCGGGAGGGTCCCACGAGCAGTACTTC; abundance: NA; v_gene: TRBV10-2; j_gene: TRBJ2-7; d_gene: TRBD2
CDR3aa: CASSPGLAGEIAYEQYF; CDR3nt: TGCGCCAGCAGCCCGGGACTAGCGGGAGAGATCGCCTACGAGCAGTACTTC; abundance: NA; v_gene: TRBV5-1; j_gene: TRBJ2-7; d_gene: TRBD2
CDR3aa: CASSVDGNQPQHF; CDR3nt: TGTGCCAGCAGCGTGGATGGCAATCAGCCCCAGCATTTT; abundance: NA; v_gene: TRBV9; j_gene: TRBJ1-5; d_gene: NA
CDR3aa: CSVGLAGTGELFF; CDR3nt: TGCAGCGTGGGACTAGCAGGCACCGGGGAGCTGTTTTTT; abundance: NA; v_gene: TRBV29-1; j_gene: TRBJ2-2; d_gene: TRBD2
CDR3aa: CASSPNSGSPYNEQFF; CDR3nt: TGTGCCAGCTCACCGAACAGCGGGAGCCCCTACAATGAGCAGTTCTTC; abundance: NA; v_gene: TRBV18; j_gene: TRBJ2-1; d_gene: TRBD2
CDR3aa: CASSQSGRGNYGYTF; CDR3nt: TGTGCCAGCAGCCAATCGGGCAGGGGAAACTATGGCTACACCTTC; abundance: NA; v_gene: TRBV16; j_gene: TRBJ1-2; d_gene: NA
CDR3aa: CSVGSGRQETQYF; CDR3nt: TGCAGCGTTGGTAGCGGGAGACAGGAGACCCAGTACTTC; abundance: NA; v_gene: TRBV29-1; j_gene: TRBJ2-5; d_gene: TRBD2
CDR3aa: CASSWDLLSYEQYF; CDR3nt: TGTGCCAGCAGTTGGGACCTCCTCTCCTACGAGCAGTACTTC; abundance: NA; v_gene: TRBV28; j_gene: TRBJ2-7; d_gene: NA
CDR3aa: CASSPVGTANEKLFF; CDR3nt: TGTGCCAGCAGCCCCGTCGGGACAGCCAATGAAAAACTGTTTTTT; abundance: NA; v_gene: TRBV7-9; j_gene: TRBJ1-4; d_gene: TRBD1
CDR3aa: CSGGTQETQYF; CDR3nt: TGCAGTGGCGGGACACAAGAGACCCAGTACTTC; abundance: NA; v_gene: TRBV20-1; j_gene: TRBJ2-5; d_gene: NA
CDR3aa: CASRYPSTDTQYF; CDR3nt: TGTGCCAGTCGATACCCTAGCACAGATACGCAGTATTTT; abundance: NA; v_gene: TRBV7-9; j_gene: TRBJ2-3; d_gene: NA
CDR3aa: CASSLLGTGASNQPQHF; CDR3nt: TGTGCCAGCAGCTTGTTGGGTACCGGGGCTAGCAATCAGCCCCAGCATTTT; abundance: NA; v_gene: TRBV5-8; j_gene: TRBJ1-5; d_gene: NA
CDR3aa: CASSLVVTGPNEQFF; CDR3nt: TGCGCCAGCAGCTTGGTGGTGACAGGACCCAATGAGCAGTTCTTC; abundance: NA; v_gene: TRBV5-1; j_gene: TRBJ2-1; d_gene: NA
CDR3aa: CASSLNGFGSGNTIYF; CDR3nt: TGCGCCAGCAGCTTAAACGGGTTCGGCTCTGGAAACACCATATATTTT; abundance: NA; v_gene: TRBV5-1; j_gene: TRBJ1-3; d_gene: NA
CDR3aa: CATRNVGLAGNEQFF; CDR3nt: TGTGCCACCAGGAACGTCGGTCTAGCGGGCAATGAGCAGTTCTTC; abundance: NA; v_gene: TRBV15; j_gene: TRBJ2-1; d_gene: TRBD2
CDR3aa: CASSLFSGPTEAFF; CDR3nt: TGTGCCAGCAGTTTATTCTCAGGGCCCACTGAAGCTTTCTTT; abundance: NA; v_gene: TRBV27; j_gene: TRBJ1-1; d_gene: NA
CDR3aa: CASSFGGSGANVLTF; CDR3nt: TGTGCCAGCAGCTTTGGAGGCTCTGGGGCCAACGTCCTGACTTTC; abundance: NA; v_gene: TRBV11-2; j_gene: TRBJ2-6; d_gene: NA
CDR3aa: CASSLWEGPTEKLFF; CDR3nt: TGTGCCAGCAGCCTCTGGGAGGGGCCGACCGAAAAACTGTTTTTT; abundance: NA; v_gene: TRBV9; j_gene: TRBJ1-4; d_gene: NA
CDR3aa: CASSGGGRYGYTF; CDR3nt: TGTGCCAGCAGTGGCGGGGGTCGCTATGGCTACACCTTC; abundance: NA; v_gene: TRBV28; j_gene: TRBJ1-2; d_gene: NA
CDR3aa: CASSQDQAGGQPQHF; CDR3nt: TGTGCCAGCAGCCAAGATCAGGCAGGCGGGCAGCCCCAGCATTTT; abundance: few; v_gene: TRBV3-1/TRBV3-2; j_gene: TRBJ1-5; d_gene: NA
CDR3aa: CSGGGRIPTDTQYF; CDR3nt: TGCAGCGGCGGAGGCAGGATACCCACAGATACGCAGTATTTT; abundance: NA; v_gene: TRBV29-1; j_gene: TRBJ2-3; d_gene: NA
CDR3aa: CASSYSRNTEAFF; CDR3nt: TGTGCCAGCAGTTACTCGAGGAACACTGAAGCTTTCTTT; abundance: once; v_gene: TRBV6-5; j_gene: TRBJ1-1; d_gene: NA
CDR3aa: CATGLGQGNEKLFF; CDR3nt: TGTGCCACCGGATTGGGACAGGGAAATGAAAAACTGTTTTTT; abundance: NA; v_gene: TRBV6-5; j_gene: TRBJ1-4; d_gene: TRBD1
CDR3aa: CASSDFPRDTEAFF; CDR3nt: TGTGCCAGCAGTGACTTTCCCAGGGACACTGAAGCTTTCTTT; abundance: NA; v_gene: TRBV6-4; j_gene: TRBJ1-1; d_gene: NA
CDR3aa: CASSLVSGSGYTF; CDR3nt: TGCGCCAGCAGCTTGGTCTCAGGTTCTGGCTACACCTTC; abundance: NA; v_gene: TRBV5-1; j_gene: TRBJ1-2; d_gene: NA
CDR3aa: CASTPGRDSYNEQFF; CDR3nt: TGTGCCAGCACCCCGGGACGGGACTCCTACAATGAGCAGTTCTTC; abundance: NA; v_gene: TRBV7-3; j_gene: TRBJ2-1; d_gene: NA
CDR3aa: CASRSIIRSPLHF; CDR3nt: TGTGCCAGCCGCAGCATAATTCGTTCACCCCTCCACTTT; abundance: NA; v_gene: TRBV7-2; j_gene: TRBJ1-6; d_gene: NA
CDR3aa: CASSPDAGFEQYF; CDR3nt: TGTGCCAGCAGCCCCGACGCGGGATTCGAGCAGTACTTC; abundance: NA; v_gene: TRBV7-9; j_gene: TRBJ2-7; d_gene: NA
CDR3aa: CASRGIRTTLNYGYTF; CDR3nt: TGTGCCAGCAGAGGTATTCGTACCACCTTAAACTATGGCTACACCTTC; abundance: once; v_gene: TRBV7-9; j_gene: TRBJ1-2; d_gene: NA
CDR3aa: CASSLQGAAGNQPQHF; CDR3nt: TGTGCCAGTAGTCTACAGGGGGCGGCTGGCAATCAGCCCCAGCATTTT; abundance: NA; v_gene: TRBV19; j_gene: TRBJ1-5; d_gene: TRBD1
CDR3aa: CASSSTGTGFNEQFF; CDR3nt: TGTGCCAGCAGTTCCACCGGGACAGGGTTCAATGAGCAGTTCTTC; abundance: NA; v_gene: TRBV7-9; j_gene: TRBJ2-1; d_gene: TRBD1
CDR3aa: CACRVQETQYF; CDR3nt: TGTGCCTGCAGGGTCCAAGAGACCCAGTACTTC; abundance: NA; v_gene: TRBV30; j_gene: TRBJ2-5; d_gene: NA
CDR3aa: CASSYRDANEQFF; CDR3nt: TGTGCCAGCAGTTACCGCGACGCAAATGAGCAGTTCTTC; abundance: NA; v_gene: TRBV6-5; j_gene: TRBJ2-1; d_gene: NA
CDR3aa: CASSQDLGGQAYGYTF; CDR3nt: TGTGCCAGCAGCCAAGATCTAGGGGGACAGGCCTATGGCTACACCTTC; abundance: NA; v_gene: TRBV4-2; j_gene: TRBJ1-2; d_gene: TRBD1
CDR3aa: CASSFMTNTEAFF; CDR3nt: TGTGCCAGCAGCTTCATGACAAACACTGAAGCTTTCTTT; abundance: NA; v_gene: TRBV11-2; j_gene: TRBJ1-1; d_gene: NA
CDR3aa: CASSSLTRATHNEQFF; CDR3nt: TGTGCCAGCAGTTCCCTAACCAGGGCGACGCACAATGAGCAGTTCTTC; abundance: NA; v_gene: TRBV27; j_gene: TRBJ2-1; d_gene: NA
CDR3aa: CASSPAGGGFNEQFF; CDR3nt: TGTGCCAGCAGCCCCGCTGGCGGGGGATTCAATGAGCAGTTCTTC; abundance: NA; v_gene: TRBV7-3; j_gene: TRBJ2-1; d_gene: TRBD2
CDR3aa: CSVDYRGLREGYTF; CDR3nt: TGCAGCGTCGATTACAGGGGTCTAAGGGAAGGCTACACCTTC; abundance: NA; v_gene: TRBV29-1; j_gene: TRBJ1-2; d_gene: TRBD1
CDR3aa: CASSFKPGGLYEQYF; CDR3nt: TGTGCCAGCAGCTTCAAACCGGGGGGATTATACGAGCAGTACTTC; abundance: NA; v_gene: TRBV7-9; j_gene: TRBJ2-7; d_gene: TRBD2
CDR3aa: CASMRQGSDSYEQFF; CDR3nt: TGTGCCAGCATGCGCCAGGGGTCAGACTCCTATGAGCAGTTCTTC; abundance: NA; v_gene: TRBV27; j_gene: TRBJ2-1; d_gene: NA
CDR3aa: CSVERTTGYGYTF; CDR3nt: TGCAGCGTTGAGAGGACGACTGGCTATGGCTACACCTTC; abundance: NA; v_gene: TRBV29-1; j_gene: TRBJ1-2; d_gene: NA
CDR3aa: CASSLVGGGDGYTF; CDR3nt: TGTGCCAGCAGCCTTGTAGGAGGAGGGGATGGCTACACCTTC; abundance: few; v_gene: TRBV7-2; j_gene: TRBJ1-2; d_gene: NA
CDR3aa: CASSFSRGAGANVLTF; CDR3nt: TGTGCCAGCAGCTTTAGCAGGGGGGCTGGGGCCAACGTCCTGACTTTC; abundance: NA; v_gene: TRBV7-2; j_gene: TRBJ2-6; d_gene: NA
CDR3aa: CASSQASYGQGVGSYEQYF; CDR3nt: TGTGCCAGCAGCCAGGCATCATACGGACAGGGAGTGGGCTCCTACGAGCAGTACTTC; abundance: NA; v_gene: TRBV4-2; j_gene: TRBJ2-7; d_gene: TRBD1
CDR3aa: CASSQEREWYTGELFF; CDR3nt: TGTGCCAGCAGCCAAGAGCGGGAGTGGTACACCGGGGAGCTGTTTTTT; abundance: NA; v_gene: TRBV3-1/TRBV3-2; j_gene: TRBJ2-2; d_gene: TRBD2
CDR3aa: CASSLLADYQETQYF; CDR3nt: TGTGCCAGCAGTTTATTAGCGGATTACCAAGAGACCCAGTACTTC; abundance: NA; v_gene: TRBV6-2/TRBV6-3; j_gene: TRBJ2-5; d_gene: NA
CDR3aa: CASSLAGEAYEQYF; CDR3nt: TGTGCCAGCAGCCTAGCGGGAGAGGCCTACGAGCAGTACTTC; abundance: once; v_gene: TRBV27; j_gene: TRBJ2-7; d_gene: TRBD2
CDR3aa: CASNPNPTVLTEAFF; CDR3nt: TGTGCCAGCAACCCGAACCCGACAGTACTGACTGAAGCTTTCTTT; abundance: NA; v_gene: TRBV6-5; j_gene: TRBJ1-1; d_gene: NA
CDR3aa: CASWTVGDYGYTF; CDR3nt: TGTGCCAGTTGGACAGTCGGGGACTATGGCTACACCTTC; abundance: NA; v_gene: TRBV19; j_gene: TRBJ1-2; d_gene: NA
CDR3aa: CASINGGTVNKNTEAFF; CDR3nt: TGTGCCAGCATCAACGGGGGGACAGTGAATAAGAACACTGAAGCTTTCTTT; abundance: once; v_gene: TRBV2; j_gene: TRBJ1-1; d_gene: TRBD1
CDR3aa: CASSPRSAGRDTGELFF; CDR3nt: TGTGCCAGCAGCCCAAGGTCGGCAGGGAGGGACACCGGGGAGCTGTTTTTT; abundance: NA; v_gene: TRBV7-3; j_gene: TRBJ2-2; d_gene: TRBD2
CDR3aa: CASSLATDTQYF; CDR3nt: TGTGCCAGCAGCTTAGCCACAGATACGCAGTATTTT; abundance: NA; v_gene: TRBV11-3; j_gene: TRBJ2-3; d_gene: NA